What follows describes a single T cell receptor beta chain. Its antigen remains undetermined. Qualities for individual bases were not recorded, and no much larger clone is one base off. The time point label, read with the paper, signifies: around 4 weeks on oral tofacitinib. The sample's treatment or condition, from its label and the paper: oral pan-JAK inhibitor, 5-10 mg twice daily. Lesional scalp punch biopsies and peripheral blood were obtained from alopecia areata patients. Human scalp biopsies went straight into PAXgene tissue containers for immediate fixation. The data belong to a study of CD8+ T cells in alopecia areata (dated by TCRdb to the late 2010s). Study-wide context: The treated patients took part in an open-label pilot trial in which moderate-to-severe alopecia areata was treated with oral tofacitinib at 5 to 10 mg twice daily. Tofacitinib-treated patients had biopsies at baseline and at 4 and 24 weeks of treatment, with a later scalp biopsy in several patients. Scalp tissue and sorted CD4+ and CD8+ peripheral blood T cells from patchy and totalis/universalis alopecia areata patients and from healthy controls were covered by human TCRbeta sequencing. RNA was extracted with the PAXgene miRNA kit for fixed scalp, the miRNeasy kit for PBMCs, and the RNeasy kit for mouse skin. Tofacitinib was given for 6 to 18 months, followed by 6 months of follow-up off drug to assess delayed response and recurrence. TCRbeta CDR3 regions were amplified by immunoSEQ multiplex PCR with 35 Vbeta forward and 13 Jbeta reverse primers. For the treated patients, the SALT score, which quantifies what percentage of scalp surface area is affected, served as the measure of disease severity. The study used high-throughput TCRbeta sequencing to examine T cell clonal expansion in alopecia areata, in both the C3H/HeJ mouse model and human patients. Scalp clonality was compared across normal scalp (n=4), patchy alopecia areata scalp (n=8), and alopecia totalis/universalis scalp (n=8). Findings and caveats that apply to the study as a whole: With tofacitinib, both scalp clonality and the number of expanded CD8+ clones among the top 100 scalp clones went down significantly. During tofacitinib treatment, many expanded lesional clones remained in scalp and blood, and this persistence may partly explain relapse after treatment is stopped. Shared TCR sequences between patients were less evident than in mice, which may be partly attributable to HLA diversity in the patient population. Compared with normal scalp, lesional scalp, particularly in alopecia totalis/universalis, had higher clonality and more expanded CD8+ clones, which suggests antigenic drive. The treated cohort was small, with a single nonresponder, so links between baseline CD8+ expansion and response need larger studies. Unlike mouse skin, which is dominated by gammadelta T cells, normal human skin has resident alphabeta T cells that are also sequenced, and this complicates analysis of the scalp TCR repertoire.

Library creation used the immunoSEQ multiplex PCR assay. For TCR sequencing, RNA was extracted from every sample and reverse transcribed into cDNA to serve as template. First-strand cDNA was synthesized using SuperScript III with a 2:1 mix of oligo-dT and random hexamers. A synthetic immune receptor repertoire was used to gauge amplification bias, and whatever bias remained was removed computationally. The study's own analysis went as follows. Raw reads were preprocessed for error removal, and CDR3 was defined according to IMGT conventions as running from the conserved cysteine to phenylalanine. To get clonality, Shannon entropy was normalized by log2 of the number of productive unique TCRs and the result was subtracted from 1. Scalp TCRbeta sequences were cross-referenced with sorted blood CD4 and CD8 repertoires so that the CD4 or CD8 identity of scalp clones could be inferred. TCRdb carries this immuneACCESS record with in-frame sequences only. Its versions omit some clonotypes, under half of them owing to an unresolved V gene in the studies checked, with the rest unexplained. D and trimming come from the DNA, and the V and J calls and clone size come from that table. This sample is represented by nearly 7,500 clones; almost 65% of them were singletons. Roughly an eighth of the sample is held by the ten biggest clonotypes.

From the cysteine up to the phenylalanine, the CDR3 has a length of 15 residues. Only the CDR3 DNA is retained, 45 bases long and in frame from the first base. V is trimmed back by 3 bases and J by 4 bases, and the junction contains 7 bases that no gene match accounts for. CDR1 and CDR2 (LGHNA, YSLEER) derive from the germline V gene. This TCR was sampled from a human donor with alopecia areata. Here the sequenced sample was skin, taken at week 4, from a patient treated with tofacitinib. The sequence joins TRBV4-3 to TRBJ1-1; 8 central bases correspond to TRBD1. The CDR3 in this case is CASSQVHTGGTEAFF. The nucleotide sequence is TGCGCCAGCAGCCAGGTACATACAGGGGGCACTGAAGCTTTCTTT.